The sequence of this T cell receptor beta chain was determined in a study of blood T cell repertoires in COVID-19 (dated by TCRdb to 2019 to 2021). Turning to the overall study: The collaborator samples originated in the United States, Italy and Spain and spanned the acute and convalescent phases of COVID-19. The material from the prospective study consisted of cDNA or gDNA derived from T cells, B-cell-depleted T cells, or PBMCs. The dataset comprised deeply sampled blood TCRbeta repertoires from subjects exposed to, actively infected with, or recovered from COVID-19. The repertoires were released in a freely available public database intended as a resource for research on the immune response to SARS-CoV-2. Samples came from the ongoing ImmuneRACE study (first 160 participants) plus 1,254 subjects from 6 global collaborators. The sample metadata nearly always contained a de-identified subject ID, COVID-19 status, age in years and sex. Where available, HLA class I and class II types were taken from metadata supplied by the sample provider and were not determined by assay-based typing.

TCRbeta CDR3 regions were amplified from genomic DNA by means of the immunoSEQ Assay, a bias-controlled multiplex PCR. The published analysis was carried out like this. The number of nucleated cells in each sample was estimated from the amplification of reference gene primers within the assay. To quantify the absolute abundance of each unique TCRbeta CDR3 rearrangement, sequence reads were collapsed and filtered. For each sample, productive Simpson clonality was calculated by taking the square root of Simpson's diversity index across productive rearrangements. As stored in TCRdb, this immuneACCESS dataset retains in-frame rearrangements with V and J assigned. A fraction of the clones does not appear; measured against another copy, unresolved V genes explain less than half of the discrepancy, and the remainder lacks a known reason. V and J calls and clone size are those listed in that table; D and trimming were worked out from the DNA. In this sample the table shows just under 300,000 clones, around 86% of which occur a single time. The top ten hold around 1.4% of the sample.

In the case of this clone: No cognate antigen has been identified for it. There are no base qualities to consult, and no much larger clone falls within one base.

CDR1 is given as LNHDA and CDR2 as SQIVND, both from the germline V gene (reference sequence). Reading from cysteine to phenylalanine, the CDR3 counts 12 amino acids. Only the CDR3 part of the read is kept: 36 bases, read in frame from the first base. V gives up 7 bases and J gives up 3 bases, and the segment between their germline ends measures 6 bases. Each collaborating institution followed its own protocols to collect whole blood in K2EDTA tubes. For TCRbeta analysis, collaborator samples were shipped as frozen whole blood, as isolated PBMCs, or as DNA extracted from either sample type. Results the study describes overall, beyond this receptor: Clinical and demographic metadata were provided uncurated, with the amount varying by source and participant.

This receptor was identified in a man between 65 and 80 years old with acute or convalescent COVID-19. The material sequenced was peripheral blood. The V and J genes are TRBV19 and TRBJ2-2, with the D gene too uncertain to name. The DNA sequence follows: TGTGCCAGTATCTATGACACCGGGGAGCTGTTTTTT. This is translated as CASIYDTGELFF.